The clone carrying this T cell receptor beta chain appeared a few times. This sample is drawn from a study of shared T cell receptors in the human thymus. The CDR3 length is 14 residues. Germline V CDR1 and CDR2: SGHTS, YDEGEE. V lost 1 base and J lost 1, with 8 bases in between. Data came from immunoSEQ multiplex PCR; TCRdb stores just in-frame clones and leaves some out. This sample has hundreds of thousands of clones; around 87% occur once, and the top ten carry 0.0094%. The same sample was also used in a study of human thymus T cells. As that report states: The sample donors, healthy Finnish infants, were having corrective surgery for congenital heart defects. Thymic samples were excised during corrective heart operations. Usage of V and J genes appeared biased in thymic and blood repertoires. Related studies noted strongly shared thymic repertoires across unrelated people.

Sequences were obtained from thymocytes. This clonotype originated in a boy less than two years old with a congenital heart defect. V is TRBV5-8 and J is TRBJ1-1; D is uncertain. CDR3: CASSLYGRNTEAFF. DNA for the CDR3: TGTGCCAGCAGCTTGTACGGTAGGAACACTGAAGCTTTCTTT.